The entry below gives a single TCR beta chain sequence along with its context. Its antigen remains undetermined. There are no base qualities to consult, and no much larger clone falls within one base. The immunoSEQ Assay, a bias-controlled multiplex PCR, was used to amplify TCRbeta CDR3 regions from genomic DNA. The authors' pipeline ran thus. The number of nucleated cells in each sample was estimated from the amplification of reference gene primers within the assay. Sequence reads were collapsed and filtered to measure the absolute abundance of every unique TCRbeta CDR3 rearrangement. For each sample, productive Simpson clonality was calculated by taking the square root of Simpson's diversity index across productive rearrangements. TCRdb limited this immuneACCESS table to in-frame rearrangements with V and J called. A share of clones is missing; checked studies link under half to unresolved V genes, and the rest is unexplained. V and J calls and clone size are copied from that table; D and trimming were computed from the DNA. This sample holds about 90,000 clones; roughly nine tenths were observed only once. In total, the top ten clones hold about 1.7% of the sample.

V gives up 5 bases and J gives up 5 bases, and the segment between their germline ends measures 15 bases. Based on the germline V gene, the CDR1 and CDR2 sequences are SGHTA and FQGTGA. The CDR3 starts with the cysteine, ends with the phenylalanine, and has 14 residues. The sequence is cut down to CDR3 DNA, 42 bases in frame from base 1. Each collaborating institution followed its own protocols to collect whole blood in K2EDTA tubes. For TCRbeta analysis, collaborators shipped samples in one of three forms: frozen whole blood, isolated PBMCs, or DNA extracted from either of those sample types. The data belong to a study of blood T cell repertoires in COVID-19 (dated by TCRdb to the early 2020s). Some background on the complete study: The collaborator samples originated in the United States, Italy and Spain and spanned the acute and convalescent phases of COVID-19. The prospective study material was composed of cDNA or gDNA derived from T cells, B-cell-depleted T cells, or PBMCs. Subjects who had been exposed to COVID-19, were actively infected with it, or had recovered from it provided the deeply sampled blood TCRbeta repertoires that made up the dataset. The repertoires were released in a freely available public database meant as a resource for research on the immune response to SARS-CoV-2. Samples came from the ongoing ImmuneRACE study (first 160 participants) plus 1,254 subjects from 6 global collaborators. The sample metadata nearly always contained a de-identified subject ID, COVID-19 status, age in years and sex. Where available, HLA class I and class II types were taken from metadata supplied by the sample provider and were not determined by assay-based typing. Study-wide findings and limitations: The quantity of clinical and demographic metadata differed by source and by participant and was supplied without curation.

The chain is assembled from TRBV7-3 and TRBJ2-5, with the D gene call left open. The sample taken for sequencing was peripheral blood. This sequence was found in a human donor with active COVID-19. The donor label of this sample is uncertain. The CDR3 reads CASSATALRETQYF. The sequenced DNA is TGTGCCAGCAGCGCCACGGCCCTGAGGGAGACCCAGTACTTC.